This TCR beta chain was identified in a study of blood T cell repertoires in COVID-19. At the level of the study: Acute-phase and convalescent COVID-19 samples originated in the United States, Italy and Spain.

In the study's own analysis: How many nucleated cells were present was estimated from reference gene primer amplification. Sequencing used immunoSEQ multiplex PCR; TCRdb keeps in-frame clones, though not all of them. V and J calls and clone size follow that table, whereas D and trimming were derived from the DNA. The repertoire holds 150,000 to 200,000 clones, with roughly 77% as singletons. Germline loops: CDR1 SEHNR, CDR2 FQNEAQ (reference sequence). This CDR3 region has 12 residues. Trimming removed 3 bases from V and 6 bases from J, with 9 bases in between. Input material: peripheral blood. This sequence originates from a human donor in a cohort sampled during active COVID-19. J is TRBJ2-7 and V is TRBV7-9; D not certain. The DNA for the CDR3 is TGTGCCAGCAGCTTTGTCCAGTTCGAGCAGTACTTC. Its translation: CASSFVQFEQYF.